This T cell receptor beta chain was recovered during a study of blood T cell repertoires in COVID-19. Background on the study: Sites across the United States, Italy and Spain contributed samples from acute and convalescent COVID-19. Sources were T cells, B-cell-depleted T cells, or PBMCs; the material itself was cDNA or gDNA.

V was trimmed by 2 bases and J by 7 bases, leaving 20 bases between them. The CDR3 length is 16 residues. Germline-derived CDR1 and CDR2 are MDHEN and SYDVKM. Original processing methods: It was from reference gene primer amplification that nucleated cell counts were estimated. The data were produced by immunoSEQ multiplex PCR, yet TCRdb's version contains in-frame clones alone and is incomplete. The V and J calls and clone size were taken over from that table, and D and trimming were inferred from the DNA. Altogether approximately 190,000 clones are present, more than 75% being singletons, with the ten largest covering 6%.

Material: peripheral blood. The origin of this receptor is a man aged 35-49 years with active or convalescent COVID-19. V usage is TRBV28 and J usage is TRBJ1-2; a possible D gene is TRBD1 (6 bases). The CDR3 coding sequence is TGTGCCAGCAGTTTAAATTATGGGGGGGCGTTTGGTGGCTACACCTTC. Protein: CASSLNYGGAFGGYTF.